This record concerns one TCR beta chain sequence. This entry comes from a study of control samples from healthy donors and cancer patients. Germline lookup yields CDR1 LNHDA and CDR2 SQIVND (reference sequence). Trimming shortened V by 5 bases and J by 0 bases, and 11 bases separated the two germline ends. The CDR3 contains 14 residues. Method: immunoSEQ multiplex PCR; TCRdb's copy keeps in-frame clones and lacks some. The sample has over 100,000 clones, approximately 90% seen once. This TCR was recovered from a human donor in good health. The donor label of this sample is uncertain. The genes are TRBV19 and TRBJ2-7; D gene uncertain. The sample taken for sequencing was blood. The CDR3 sequence is CASSFGGTSYEQYF. The CDR3 bases are TGTGCCAGTAGTTTCGGTGGAACCTCCTACGAGCAGTACTTC.